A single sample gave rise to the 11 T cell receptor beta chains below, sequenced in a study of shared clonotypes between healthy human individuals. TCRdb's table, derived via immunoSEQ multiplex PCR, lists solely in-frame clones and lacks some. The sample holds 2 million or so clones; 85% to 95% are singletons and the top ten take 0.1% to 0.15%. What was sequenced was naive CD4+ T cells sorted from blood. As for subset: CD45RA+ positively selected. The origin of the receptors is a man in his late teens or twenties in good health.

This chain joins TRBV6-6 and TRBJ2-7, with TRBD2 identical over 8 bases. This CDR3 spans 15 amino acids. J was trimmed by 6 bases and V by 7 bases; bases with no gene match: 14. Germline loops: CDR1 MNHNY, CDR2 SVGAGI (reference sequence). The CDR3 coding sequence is TGTGCCAGCACCTACCCGGGGGGGATTATGTCCGAGCAGTACTTC. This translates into CASTYPGGIMSEQYF.

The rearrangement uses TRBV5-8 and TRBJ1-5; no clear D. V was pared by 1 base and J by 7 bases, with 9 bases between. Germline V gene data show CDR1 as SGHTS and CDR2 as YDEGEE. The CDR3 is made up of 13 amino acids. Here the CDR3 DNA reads TGTGCCAGCAGCTTGATACAGCAGCAGCCCCAGCATTTT. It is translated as CASSLIQQQPQHF.

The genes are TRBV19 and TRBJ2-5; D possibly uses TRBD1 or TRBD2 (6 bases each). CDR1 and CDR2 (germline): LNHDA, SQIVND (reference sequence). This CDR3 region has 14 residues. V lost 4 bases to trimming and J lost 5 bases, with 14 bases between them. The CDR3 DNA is TGTGCCAGTAGTAGTTCCGGGGGCCGGGAGACCCAGTACTTC. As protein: CASSSSGGRETQYF.

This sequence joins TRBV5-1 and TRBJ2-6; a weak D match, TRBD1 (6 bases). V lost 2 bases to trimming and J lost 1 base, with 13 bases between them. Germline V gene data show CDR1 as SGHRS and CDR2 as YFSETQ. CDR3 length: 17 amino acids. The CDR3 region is CASSLRGSPSGANVLTF. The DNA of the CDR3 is TGCGCCAGCAGCTTAAGGGGGTCCCCTTCTGGGGCCAACGTCCTGACTTTC.

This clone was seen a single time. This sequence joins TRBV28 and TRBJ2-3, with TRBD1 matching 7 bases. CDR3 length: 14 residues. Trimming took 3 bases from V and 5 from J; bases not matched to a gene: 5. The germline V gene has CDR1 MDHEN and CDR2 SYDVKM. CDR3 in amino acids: CASSFDRAGDTQYF. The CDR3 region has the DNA TGTGCCAGCAGTTTCGACAGGGCCGGAGATACGCAGTATTTT. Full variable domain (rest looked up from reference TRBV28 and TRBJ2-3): DVKVTQSSRYLVKRTGEKVFLECVQDMDHENMFWYRQDPGLGLRLIYFSYDVKMKEKGDIPEGYSVSREKKERFSLILESASTNQTSMYLCASSFDRAGDTQYFGPGTRLTVL.

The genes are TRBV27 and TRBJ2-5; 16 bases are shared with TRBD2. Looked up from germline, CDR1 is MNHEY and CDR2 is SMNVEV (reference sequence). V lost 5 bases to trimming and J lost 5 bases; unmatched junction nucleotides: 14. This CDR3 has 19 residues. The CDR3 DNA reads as TGTGCCAGCAGTCCGCCGGGACTAGCGGGAGGGCCCGCCCAGGAGACCCAGTACTTC. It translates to CASSPPGLAGGPAQETQYF.

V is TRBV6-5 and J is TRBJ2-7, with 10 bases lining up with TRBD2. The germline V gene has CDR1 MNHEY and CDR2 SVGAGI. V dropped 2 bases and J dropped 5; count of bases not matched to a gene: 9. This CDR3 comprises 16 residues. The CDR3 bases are TGTGCCAGCAGTTACCGTTTAGCGGGAGGTGTCCACGAGCAGTACTTC. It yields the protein CASSYRLAGGVHEQYF.

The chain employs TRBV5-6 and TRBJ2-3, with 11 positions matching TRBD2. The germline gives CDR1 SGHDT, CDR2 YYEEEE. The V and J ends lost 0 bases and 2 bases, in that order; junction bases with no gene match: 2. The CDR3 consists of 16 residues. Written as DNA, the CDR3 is TGTGCCAGCAGCTTGGGACTAGCGGGGTACACAGATACGCAGTATTTT. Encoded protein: CASSLGLAGYTDTQYF. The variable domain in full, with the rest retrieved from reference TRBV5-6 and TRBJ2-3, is DAGVTQSPTHLIKTRGQQVTLRCSPKSGHDTVSWYQQALGQGPQFIFQYYEEEERQRGNFPDRFSGHQFPNYSSELNVNALLLGDSALYLCASSLGLAGYTDTQYFGPGTRLTVL.

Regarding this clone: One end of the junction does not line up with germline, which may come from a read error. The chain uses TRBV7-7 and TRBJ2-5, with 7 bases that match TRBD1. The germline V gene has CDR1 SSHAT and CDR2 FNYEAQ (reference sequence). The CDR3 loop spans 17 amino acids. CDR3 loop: CASSLALTTGVAETQYF. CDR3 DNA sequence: TGTGCTAGCAGCTTAGCACTCACTACAGGGGTGGCTGAGACCCAGTACTTC.

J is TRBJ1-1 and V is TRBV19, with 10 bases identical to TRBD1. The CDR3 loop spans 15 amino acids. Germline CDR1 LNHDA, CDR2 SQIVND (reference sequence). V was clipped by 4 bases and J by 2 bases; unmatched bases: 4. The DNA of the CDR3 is TGTGCCAGTAGTACGGGGACAGGGGTAAACACTGAAGCTTTCTTT. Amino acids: CASSTGTGVNTEAFF.

The CDR3 nucleotides read TGTGCCAGCAGCGCTCGGACAAGGACCTACGAGCAGTACTTC. Translated, it gives CASSARTRTYEQYF. The chain carries TRBV21-1 and TRBJ2-7; the D call of TRBD1 is as the table states it, not checked on the DNA. TRBV21-1 is designated a pseudogene. The CDR3 has 14 residues.